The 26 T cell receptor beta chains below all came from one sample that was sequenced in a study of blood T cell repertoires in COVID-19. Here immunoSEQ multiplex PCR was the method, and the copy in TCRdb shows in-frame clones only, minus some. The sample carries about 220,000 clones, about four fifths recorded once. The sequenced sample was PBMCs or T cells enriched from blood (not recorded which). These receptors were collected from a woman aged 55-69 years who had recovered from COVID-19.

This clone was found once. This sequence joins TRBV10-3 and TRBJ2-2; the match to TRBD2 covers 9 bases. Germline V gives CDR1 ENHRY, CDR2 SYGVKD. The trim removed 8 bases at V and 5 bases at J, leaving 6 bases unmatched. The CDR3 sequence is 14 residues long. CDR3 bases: TGTGCCATCGCGGGGGGGGATGGTACCGGGGAGCTGTTTTTT. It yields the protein CAIAGGDGTGELFF.

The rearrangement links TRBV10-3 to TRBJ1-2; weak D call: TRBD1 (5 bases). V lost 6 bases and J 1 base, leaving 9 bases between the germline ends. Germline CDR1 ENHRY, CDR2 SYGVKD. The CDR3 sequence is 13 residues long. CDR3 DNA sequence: TGTGCCATCAGCCCACAGGATAACTATGGCTACACCTTC. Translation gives CAISPQDNYGYTF.

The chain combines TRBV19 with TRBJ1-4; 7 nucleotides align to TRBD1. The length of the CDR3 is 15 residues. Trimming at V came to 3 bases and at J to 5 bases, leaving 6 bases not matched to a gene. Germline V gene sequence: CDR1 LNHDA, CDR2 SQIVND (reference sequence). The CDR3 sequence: CASSITGARNEKLFF. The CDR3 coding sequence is TGTGCCAGTAGTATCACAGGGGCCAGGAATGAAAAACTGTTTTTT.

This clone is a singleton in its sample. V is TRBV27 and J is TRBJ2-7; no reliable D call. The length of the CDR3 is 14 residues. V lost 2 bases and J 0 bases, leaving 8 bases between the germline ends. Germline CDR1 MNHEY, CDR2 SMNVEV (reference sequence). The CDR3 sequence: CASSLPPLSYEQYF. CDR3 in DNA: TGTGCCAGCAGTTTACCCCCCCTCTCCTACGAGCAGTACTTC.

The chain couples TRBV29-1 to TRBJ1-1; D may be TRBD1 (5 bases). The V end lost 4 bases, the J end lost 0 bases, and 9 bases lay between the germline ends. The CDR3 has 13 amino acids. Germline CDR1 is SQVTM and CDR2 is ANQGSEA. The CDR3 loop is CSVARDLNTEAFF. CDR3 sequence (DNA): TGCAGCGTTGCGAGGGACTTGAACACTGAAGCTTTCTTT.

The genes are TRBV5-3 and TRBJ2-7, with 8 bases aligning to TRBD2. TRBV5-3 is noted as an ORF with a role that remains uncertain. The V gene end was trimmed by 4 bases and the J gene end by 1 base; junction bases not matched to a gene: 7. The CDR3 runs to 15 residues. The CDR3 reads CARSHGLAKSYEQYF. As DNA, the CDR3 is TGTGCCAGAAGCCACGGACTAGCCAAGTCCTACGAGCAGTACTTC.

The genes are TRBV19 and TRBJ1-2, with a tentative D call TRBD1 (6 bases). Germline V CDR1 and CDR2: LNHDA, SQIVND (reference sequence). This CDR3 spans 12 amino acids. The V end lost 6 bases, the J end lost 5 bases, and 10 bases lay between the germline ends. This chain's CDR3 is CASSRDKYGYTF. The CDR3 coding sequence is TGTGCCAGTAGCCGGGACAAATATGGCTACACCTTC.

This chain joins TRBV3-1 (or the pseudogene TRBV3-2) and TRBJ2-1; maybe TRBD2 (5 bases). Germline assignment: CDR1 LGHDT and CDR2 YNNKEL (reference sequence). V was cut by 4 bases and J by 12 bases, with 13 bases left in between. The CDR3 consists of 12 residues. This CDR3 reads CASSPTPGGQFF. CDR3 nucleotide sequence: TGTGCCAGCAGCCCCACCCCCGGAGGGCAGTTCTTC.

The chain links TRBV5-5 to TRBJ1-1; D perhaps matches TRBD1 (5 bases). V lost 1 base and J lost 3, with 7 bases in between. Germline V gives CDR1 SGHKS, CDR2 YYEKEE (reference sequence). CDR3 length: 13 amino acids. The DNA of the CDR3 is TGTGCCAGCAGCTTGCAGGGTCACACTGAAGCTTTCTTT. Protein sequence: CASSLQGHTEAFF.

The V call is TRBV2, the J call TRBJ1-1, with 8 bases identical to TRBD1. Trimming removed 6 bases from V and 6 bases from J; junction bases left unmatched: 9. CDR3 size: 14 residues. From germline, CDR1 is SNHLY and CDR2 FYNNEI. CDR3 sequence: CASRDRVLFPEAFF. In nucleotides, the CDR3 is TGTGCCAGCAGGGACAGGGTATTATTCCCTGAAGCTTTCTTT.

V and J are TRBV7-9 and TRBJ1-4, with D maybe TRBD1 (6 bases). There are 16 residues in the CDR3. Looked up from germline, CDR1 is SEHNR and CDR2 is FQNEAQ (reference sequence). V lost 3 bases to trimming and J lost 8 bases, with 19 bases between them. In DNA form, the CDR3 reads TGTGCCAGCAGCTTTTCCGGGACACCGCAACTAGAAAAACTGTTTTTT. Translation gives CASSFSGTPQLEKLFF.

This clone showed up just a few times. The DNA of the CDR3 is TGTGCCAGCAGCTTATTTACCTGCTGGGGGGATCAGCCCCAGCATTTT. Protein sequence: CASSLFTCWGDQPQHF. The V and J genes are TRBV12-1 and TRBJ1-5. TRBV12-1 has pseudogene status. The CDR3 is 16 residues long.

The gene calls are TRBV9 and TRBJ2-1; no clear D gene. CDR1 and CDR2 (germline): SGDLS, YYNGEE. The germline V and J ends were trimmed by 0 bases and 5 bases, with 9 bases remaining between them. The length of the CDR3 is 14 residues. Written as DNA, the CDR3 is TGTGCCAGCAGCGTAGGGTTTACAGACAATGAGCAGTTCTTC. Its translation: CASSVGFTDNEQFF.

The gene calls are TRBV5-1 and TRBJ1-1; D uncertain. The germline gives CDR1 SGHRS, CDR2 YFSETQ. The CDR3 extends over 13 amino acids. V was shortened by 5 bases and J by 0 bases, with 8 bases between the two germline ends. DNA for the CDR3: TGCGCCAGCAGAGCGGACGTGAACACTGAAGCTTTCTTT. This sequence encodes CASRADVNTEAFF.

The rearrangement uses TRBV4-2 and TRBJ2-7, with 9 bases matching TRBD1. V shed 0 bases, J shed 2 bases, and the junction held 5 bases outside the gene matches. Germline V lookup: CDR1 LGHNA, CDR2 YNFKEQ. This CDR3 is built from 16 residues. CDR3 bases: TGTGCCAGCAGCCAAGATCCCGGGACAGGGACCTACGAGCAGTACTTC. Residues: CASSQDPGTGTYEQYF.

In nucleotides, the CDR3 is TGTGCCAGCAGAGGCAGGCTTTACGAGCAGTACTTC. Translation gives CASRGRLYEQYF. The chain joins TRBV6-5 to TRBJ2-7, with D hard to call. Germline-derived CDR1 and CDR2 are MNHEY and SVGAGI. Trimming took off 6 bases at V and 4 bases at J, with 10 bases between the two ends. The CDR3 runs 12 residues.

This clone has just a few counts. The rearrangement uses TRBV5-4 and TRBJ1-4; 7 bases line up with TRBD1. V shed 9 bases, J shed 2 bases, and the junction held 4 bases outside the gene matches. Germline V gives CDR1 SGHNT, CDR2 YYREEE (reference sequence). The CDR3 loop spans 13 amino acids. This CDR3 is CATRGQTNEKLFF. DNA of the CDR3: TGTGCCACGAGGGGACAGACTAATGAAAAACTGTTTTTT.

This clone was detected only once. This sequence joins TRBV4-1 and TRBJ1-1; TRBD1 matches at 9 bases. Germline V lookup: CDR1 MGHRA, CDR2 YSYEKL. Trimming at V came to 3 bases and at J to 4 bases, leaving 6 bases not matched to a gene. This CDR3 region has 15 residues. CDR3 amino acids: CASSHPGTGITEAFF. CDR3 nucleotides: TGCGCCAGCAGCCATCCCGGGACAGGGATCACTGAAGCTTTCTTT.

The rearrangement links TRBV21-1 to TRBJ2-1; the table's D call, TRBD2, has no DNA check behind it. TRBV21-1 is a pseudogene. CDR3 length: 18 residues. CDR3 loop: CASSKSRRAGGSYNEQFF. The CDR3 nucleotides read TGTGCCAGCAGCAAAAGCCGTCGGGCGGGGGGGTCCTACAATGAGCAGTTCTTC.

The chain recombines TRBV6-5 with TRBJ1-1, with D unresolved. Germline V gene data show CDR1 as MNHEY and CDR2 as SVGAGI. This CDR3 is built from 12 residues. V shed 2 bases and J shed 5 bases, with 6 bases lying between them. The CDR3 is CASSYGPTEAFF. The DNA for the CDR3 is TGTGCCAGCAGTTACGGCCCAACTGAAGCTTTCTTT.

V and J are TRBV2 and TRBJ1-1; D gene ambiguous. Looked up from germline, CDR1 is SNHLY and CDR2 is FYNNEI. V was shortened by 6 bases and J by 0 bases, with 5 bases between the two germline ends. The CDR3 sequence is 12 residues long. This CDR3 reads CASSGMNTEAFF. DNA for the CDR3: TGTGCCAGCAGCGGGATGAACACTGAAGCTTTCTTT.

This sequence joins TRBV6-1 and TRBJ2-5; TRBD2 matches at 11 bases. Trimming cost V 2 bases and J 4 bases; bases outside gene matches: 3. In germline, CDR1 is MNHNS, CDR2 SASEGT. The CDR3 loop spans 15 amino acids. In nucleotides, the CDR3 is TGTGCCAGCAGTGAATTTAGCGGGGGGGCAGAGACCCAGTACTTC. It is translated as CASSEFSGGAETQYF.

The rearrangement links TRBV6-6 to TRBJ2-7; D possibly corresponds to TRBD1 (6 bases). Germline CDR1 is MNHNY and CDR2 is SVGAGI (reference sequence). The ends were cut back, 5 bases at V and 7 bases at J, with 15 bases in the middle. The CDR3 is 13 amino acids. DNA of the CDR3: TGTGCCAGCAGTCTCCTTGTGGGGGCGGAGCAGTACTTC. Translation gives CASSLLVGAEQYF.

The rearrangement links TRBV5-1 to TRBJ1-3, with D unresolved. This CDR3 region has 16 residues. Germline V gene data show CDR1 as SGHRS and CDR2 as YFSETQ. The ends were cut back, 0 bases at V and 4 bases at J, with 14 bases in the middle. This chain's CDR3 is CASSLGGRRGGNTIYF. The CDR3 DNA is TGCGCCAGCAGCTTGGGAGGGCGCCGTGGAGGAAACACCATATATTTT.

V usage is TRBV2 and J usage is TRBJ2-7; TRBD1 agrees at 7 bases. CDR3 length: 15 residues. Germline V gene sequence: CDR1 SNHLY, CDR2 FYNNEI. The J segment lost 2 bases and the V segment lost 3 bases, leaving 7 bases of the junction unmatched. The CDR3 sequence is CASSEGSDRTYEQYF. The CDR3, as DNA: TGTGCCAGCAGTGAGGGGTCGGACAGGACCTACGAGCAGTACTTC.

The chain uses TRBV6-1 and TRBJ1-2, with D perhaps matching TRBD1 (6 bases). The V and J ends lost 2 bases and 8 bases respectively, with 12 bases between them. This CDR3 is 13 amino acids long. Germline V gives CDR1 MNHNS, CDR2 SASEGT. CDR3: CASSEFQGSGYTF. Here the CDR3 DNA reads TGTGCCAGCAGTGAATTCCAGGGGAGCGGCTACACCTTC.